This TCR beta chain was recorded in a study of regulatory T cells in long-lasting Graves disease (dated by TCRdb to about 2021). About the study as a whole: Newly diagnosed Graves' disease patients had taken antithyroid drugs for less than 3 months. Peripheral blood TCR sequencing and RNA sequencing compared persistent Graves' disease patients with newly diagnosed Graves' disease patients. The study was registered as a clinical trial and conducted in China. A total of roughly 35 samples underwent TCR sequencing: some 13 from persistent and roughly 20 from newly diagnosed Graves' disease patients. What the authors observed across the whole study: Because the primary lesion, thyroid tissue, could not be accessed, the study looked at peripheral blood alone. The authors noted that the small sample size was a limitation that may lower accuracy. Patients with persistent disease shared more public clonotypes (fewer than 3,000) than newly diagnosed patients did (966). Sequencing and analysis were limited to the TCR beta chain. Preferential use of TRBV28, TRBJ1-2 and TRBJ2-5 was observed in persistent disease, whereas TRBV20-1 and TRBJ2-1 were favored in newly diagnosed disease. Persistent Graves' disease patients showed lower TCR Shannon entropy and fewer highly expanded clones than newly diagnosed patients, suggesting clonal expansion.

Counted from cysteine to phenylalanine, this CDR3 has 14 amino acids. This entry keeps only the CDR3 DNA: 42 bases, framed from base 1. Based on the germline V gene, the CDR1 and CDR2 sequences are MNHNS and SASEGT. The V end loses 4 bases and the J end loses 5 bases, and a stretch of 14 bases separates them. Libraries were constructed by multiplex PCR. Sequencer: Illumina HiSeq 4000. CDR3 regions were amplified by Arm-PCR with iRepertoire HTBI primers to construct TCR beta libraries. PCR products were gel purified before sequencing. In the authors' own workflow: Gene usage analysis of CDR3 amino acid clonotypes relied on the 60 or so TRBV and 15 or so TRBJ segments identified across samples. COPE and FqMerger were used to merge the filtered high-quality paired reads into contigs. BLAST was used to align contigs to IMGT TRBV, TRBD and TRBJ reference genes, with CDR3 defined following IMGT. Any clonotype with a frequency above 0.1% was counted as a highly expanded clone. Repertoire diversity was measured by Shannon entropy, and V-J evenness by the Gini coefficient. Public clonotypes were defined as clonotypes shared by more than one individual. TCRdb cleaned the public reads at Q25 with fastp, built clones with MiXCR and kept in-frame beta chains. One record per CDR3 amino acid sequence lists the most common genes and DNA. TCRdb's processing, not the authors', yielded these V and J calls. Here the sample has more than 300,000 distinct CDR3 sequences; roughly 15% occur a single time. Of the sample, about 20% falls within the top ten clones.

This clonotype was detected ten times or more. It lacks a known antigen. No clone much larger than this one lies a single base away; base qualities are absent. The sample's time point label, decoded: newly diagnosed GD, antithyroid drugs for less than 3 months. RNA was extracted from PBMCs in TRIzol for both TCR sequencing and RNA sequencing. The diagnosis of Graves' disease followed American Thyroid Association guidelines. The patients came from an endocrinology department in Xi'an, China. Each patient gave 7 to 9.5 milliliters of peripheral blood, collected in an EDTA anticoagulant tube. PBMCs were isolated by Ficoll Paque Plus density gradient separation without further T cell sorting. RNA quality was checked with an Agilent 2100 Bioanalyzer and agarose gel, and concentration with a NanoDrop 2000.

The sequence joins TRBV6-1 to TRBJ1-2; a weak D assignment points to TRBD1 (6 bases agree). This TCR came from a female donor with Graves disease. Sequenced here: peripheral blood mononuclear cells (PBMCs), sampled at new diagnosis, from a patient treated with antithyroid drugs. The sequenced DNA is TGTGCCAGCAGTGGGTCCGGGGGGCCTTATGGCTACACCTTC. It is translated as CASSGSGGPYGYTF.